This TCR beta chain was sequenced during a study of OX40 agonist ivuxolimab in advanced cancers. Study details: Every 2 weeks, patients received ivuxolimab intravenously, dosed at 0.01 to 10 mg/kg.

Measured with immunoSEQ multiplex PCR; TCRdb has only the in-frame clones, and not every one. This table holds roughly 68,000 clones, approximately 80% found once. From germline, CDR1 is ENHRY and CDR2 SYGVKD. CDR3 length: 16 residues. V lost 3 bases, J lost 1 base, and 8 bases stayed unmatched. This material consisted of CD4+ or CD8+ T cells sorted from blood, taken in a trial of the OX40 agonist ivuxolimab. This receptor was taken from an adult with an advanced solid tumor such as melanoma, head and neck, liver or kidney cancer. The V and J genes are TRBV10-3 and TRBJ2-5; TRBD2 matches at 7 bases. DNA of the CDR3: TGTGCCATCAGTGATGGGCCAGCGGGAAGCCAAGAGACCCAGTACTTC. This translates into CAISDGPAGSQETQYF.